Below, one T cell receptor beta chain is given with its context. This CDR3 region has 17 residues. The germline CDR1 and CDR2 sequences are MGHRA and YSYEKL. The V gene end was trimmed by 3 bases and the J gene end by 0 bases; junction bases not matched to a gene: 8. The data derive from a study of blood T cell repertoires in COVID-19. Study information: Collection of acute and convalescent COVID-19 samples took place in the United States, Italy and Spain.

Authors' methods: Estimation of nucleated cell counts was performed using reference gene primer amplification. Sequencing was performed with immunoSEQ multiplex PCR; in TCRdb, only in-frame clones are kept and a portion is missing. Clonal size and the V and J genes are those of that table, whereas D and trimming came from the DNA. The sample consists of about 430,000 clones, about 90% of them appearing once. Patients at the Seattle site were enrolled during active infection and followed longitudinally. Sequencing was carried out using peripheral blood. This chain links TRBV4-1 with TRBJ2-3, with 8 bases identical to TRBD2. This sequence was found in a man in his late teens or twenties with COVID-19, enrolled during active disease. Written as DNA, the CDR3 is TGCGCCAGCAGCCACCGCGGGGGGCGCACTAGCACAGATACGCAGTATTTT. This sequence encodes CASSHRGGRTSTDTQYF.